The rows below give T cell receptor beta chains drawn from one sample of a study of blood T cell repertoires in COVID-19. The protocol was immunoSEQ multiplex PCR, while the TCRdb copy is restricted to in-frame clones and leaves out a portion. The table records some 150,000 clones, around four fifths of them present only once. The source material was PBMCs or T cells enriched from blood (not recorded which). The source is a woman between 45 and 65 years old in a cohort exposed to, infected with or recovered from COVID-19 (not recorded which). Both conserved end residues are part of each CDR3. Fields, in order: V gene, J gene, clone size, D gene, CDR3 protein, CDR3 DNA. D genes are given only for firm matches. Clone size is not always given. Where it is, it says once, few, many or a class for expanded clones.

TRBV10-3	TRBJ1-1	-	-	CALLVKEDTEAFF	TGTGCCCTCTTAGTGAAAGAGGACACTGAAGCTTTCTTT
TRBV6-5	TRBJ2-5	-	TRBD1	CASSSGTGARETQYF	TGTGCCAGCAGTTCCGGGACAGGGGCGCGGGAGACCCAGTACTTC
TRBV20-1	TRBJ2-7	-	TRBD2	CSASFPGGSTTYEQYF	TGCAGTGCTAGTTTCCCGGGGGGATCCACCACCTACGAGCAGTACTTC
TRBV7-2	TRBJ1-1	-	TRBD1	CASSSRGRDTEAFF	TGTGCCAGCAGCTCGAGGGGGCGCGACACTGAAGCTTTCTTT
TRBV4-2	TRBJ2-2	-	TRBD1	CASSQFWPGQANTGELFF	TGTGCCAGCAGCCAATTTTGGCCGGGACAGGCGAACACCGGGGAGCTGTTTTTT
TRBV28	TRBJ2-5	-	TRBD1	CASFGQGRGETQYF	TGTGCCAGTTTTGGACAGGGAAGAGGCGAGACCCAGTACTTC
TRBV19	TRBJ1-6	once	-	CASSPGTIDGSPLHF	TGTGCCAGTAGTCCTGGGACAATAGATGGCTCACCCCTCCACTTT
TRBV10-3	TRBJ2-5	-	-	CAISESAQETQYF	TGTGCCATCAGTGAGTCGGCCCAAGAGACCCAGTACTTC
TRBV7-2	TRBJ2-5	-	TRBD2	CASSSGLAGREQETQYF	TGTGCCAGCAGCTCGGGACTAGCGGGGAGAGAGCAAGAGACCCAGTACTTC
TRBV18	TRBJ2-1	-	-	CASSPLVGEQFF	TGTGCCAGCTCACCGTTAGTTGGTGAGCAGTTCTTC
TRBV5-4	TRBJ1-3	-	-	CASSLGPGEGNTIYF	TGTGCCAGCAGCTTGGGACCGGGAGAGGGAAACACCATATATTTT
TRBV9	TRBJ2-2	-	-	CASSVVFFGNANTGELFF	TGTGCCAGCAGCGTAGTTTTCTTCGGTAACGCGAACACCGGGGAGCTGTTTTTT
TRBV19	TRBJ1-1	once	-	CASSIQQTNTEAFF	TGTGCCAGTAGTATCCAACAGACAAACACTGAAGCTTTCTTT
TRBV10-3	TRBJ1-5	once	-	CAIRGEENQPQHF	TGTGCCATCAGGGGGGAGGAGAATCAGCCCCAGCATTTT
TRBV6-1	TRBJ2-3	once	-	CASAHSPTQDTQYF	TGTGCCAGCGCCCACAGCCCTACCCAGGATACGCAGTATTTT
TRBV24-1	TRBJ1-5	few	TRBD1	CATSDLPGSRTGGNQPQHF	TGTGCCACCAGTGATTTGCCGGGGTCGCGGACAGGGGGGAATCAGCCCCAGCATTTT